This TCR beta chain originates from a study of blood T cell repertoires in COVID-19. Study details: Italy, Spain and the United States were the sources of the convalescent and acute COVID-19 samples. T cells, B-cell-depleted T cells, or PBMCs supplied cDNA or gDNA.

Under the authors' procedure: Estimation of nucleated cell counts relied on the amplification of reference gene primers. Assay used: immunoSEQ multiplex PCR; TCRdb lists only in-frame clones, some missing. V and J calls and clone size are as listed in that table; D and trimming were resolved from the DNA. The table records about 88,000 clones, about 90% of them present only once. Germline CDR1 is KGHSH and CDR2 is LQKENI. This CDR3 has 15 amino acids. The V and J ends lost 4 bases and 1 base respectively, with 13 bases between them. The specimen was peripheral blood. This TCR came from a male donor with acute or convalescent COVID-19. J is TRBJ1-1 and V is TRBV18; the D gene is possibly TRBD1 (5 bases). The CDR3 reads CASSLGGTANTEAFF. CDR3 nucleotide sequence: TGTGCCAGCTCACTGGGGGGGACGGCGAACACTGAAGCTTTCTTT. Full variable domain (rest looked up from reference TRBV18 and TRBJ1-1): NAGVMQNPRHLVRRRGQEARLRCSPMKGHSHVYWYRQLPEEGLKFMVYLQKENIIDESGMPKERFSAEFPKEGPSILRIQQVVRGDSAAYFCASSLGGTANTEAFFGQGTRLTVV.